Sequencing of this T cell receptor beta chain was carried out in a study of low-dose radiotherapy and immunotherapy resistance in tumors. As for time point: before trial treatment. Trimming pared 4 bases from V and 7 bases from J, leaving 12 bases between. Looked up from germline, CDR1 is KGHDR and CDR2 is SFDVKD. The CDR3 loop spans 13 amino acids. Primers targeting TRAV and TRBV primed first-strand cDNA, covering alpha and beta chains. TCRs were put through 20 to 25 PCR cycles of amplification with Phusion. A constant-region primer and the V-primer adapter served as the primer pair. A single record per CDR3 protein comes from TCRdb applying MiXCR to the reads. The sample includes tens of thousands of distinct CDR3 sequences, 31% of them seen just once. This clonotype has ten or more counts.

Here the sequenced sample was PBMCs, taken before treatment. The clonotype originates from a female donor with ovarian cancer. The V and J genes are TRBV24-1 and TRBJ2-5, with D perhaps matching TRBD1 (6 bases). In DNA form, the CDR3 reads TGTGCCACCAGTGACAGGGGTTTTGGGACCCAGTACTTC. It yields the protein CATSDRGFGTQYF.